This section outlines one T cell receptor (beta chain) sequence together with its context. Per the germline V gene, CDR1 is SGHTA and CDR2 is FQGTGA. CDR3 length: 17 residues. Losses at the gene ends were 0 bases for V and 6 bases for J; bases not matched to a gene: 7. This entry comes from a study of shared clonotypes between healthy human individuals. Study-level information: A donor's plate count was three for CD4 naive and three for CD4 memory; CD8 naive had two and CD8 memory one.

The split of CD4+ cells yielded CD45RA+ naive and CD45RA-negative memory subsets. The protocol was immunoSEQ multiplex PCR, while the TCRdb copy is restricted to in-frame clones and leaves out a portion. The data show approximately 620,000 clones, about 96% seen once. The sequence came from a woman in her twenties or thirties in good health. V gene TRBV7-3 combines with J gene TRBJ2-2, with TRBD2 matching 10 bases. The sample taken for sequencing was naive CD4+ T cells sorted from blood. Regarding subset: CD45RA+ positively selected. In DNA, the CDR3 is TGTGCCAGCAGCTTAACCGGACTAGCGGCAGGAGCCGGGGAGCTGTTTTTT. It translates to CASSLTGLAAGAGELFF.